This T cell receptor (beta chain) was captured by sequencing in a study of Ad26.COV2.S vaccination and SARS-CoV-2 variants. About the research overall: By the intramuscular route, Ad26.COV2.S was given once, or twice 56 days apart.

Germline V gene data show CDR1 as GTSNPN and CDR2 as SVGIG (reference sequence). This CDR3 contains 12 residues. Trimming took 3 bases from V and 9 from J, leaving 14 bases between them. Study-level findings and limits: Researchers cautioned that TCR breadth and depth analyses may have underestimated total T cell responses.

The sample's treatment: around 19 received Ad26.COV2.S at low or high dose, single or two shots; a few received placebo; per-sample allocation not given. Sampling took place 63 days after the first vaccine or placebo injection. The vaccine antigen was prefusion-stabilized Wuhan SARS-CoV-2 spike. Generated by immunoSEQ multiplex PCR, the TCRdb table keeps only in-frame clones and is missing some. The table shows 200,000 to 250,000 clones, with around nine tenths occurring only once. Details on this clone: Its antigen is as yet unknown.

This receptor was obtained from a person between 18 and 59 years old who received the Ad26.COV2.S COVID-19 vaccine or a placebo. The material sequenced was peripheral blood, taken in a trial of Ad26.COV2.S vaccine versus placebo. V gene TRBV30 combines with J gene TRBJ1-1; D remains ambiguous. The CDR3 protein is CAWSRTGWQAFF. The CDR3 DNA reads as TGTGCCTGGAGCCGGACTGGTTGGCAAGCTTTCTTT.